The clone carrying this T cell receptor beta chain has only a few counts. Its antigen remains unidentified. Assay used: immunoSEQ multiplex PCR; TCRdb lists only in-frame clones, some missing. The table has about 160,000 clones, over 75% seen once. This sample was included in a study of T cell responses to AZD1222 COVID-19 vaccine. Overall study: Second-dose timings of about 4 or about 12 weeks were pooled.

Findings of the study overall: Clonal diversity may have been underestimated in mostly white British donors. Baseline serology detected seropositivity in only six or seven AZD1222 recipients. The span of vaccine-associated CD4 TCRs extended across spike, with dominance at 160-218 and 743-854.

V lost 2 bases and J lost 8, with 12 bases in between. Germline loops: CDR1 LNHDA, CDR2 SQIVND (reference sequence). The CDR3 length is 14 residues. The receptor comes from an adult in good health. The chain is built from TRBV19 and TRBJ1-4; D possibly corresponds to TRBD1 (6 bases). The source was peripheral blood, collected on day 0 of AZD1222 vaccination. The CDR3 here is CASSIRGAREKLFF. In nucleotides, the CDR3 is TGTGCCAGTAGTATACGGGGGGCTCGGGAAAAACTGTTTTTT.